These T cell receptor beta chains were read from a single sample in a study of siplizumab effects on memory and regulatory T cells. The method was immunoSEQ multiplex PCR; TCRdb's version includes in-frame clones alone and lacks a portion of them. The sample yields over 55,000 clones, roughly 83% seen once. Material: memory CD4+ T cells sorted from blood. The source of these receptors is a human donor in good health. CDR3s include the opening cysteine and the closing phenylalanine or tryptophan. D genes are given only for firm matches. The listing skips clone size in some rows; elsewhere it reads once, few, many or a size class.

>NA|TRBJ1-2|TRBD1|TRBV2
TGTGCCAGCAGTGCAGACAGGGGGCGCGGTGGCTACACCTTC
CASSADRGRGGYTF
>NA|TRBJ2-3|NA|TRBV2
TGTGCCAGCCGTGCCCCGAGGGGGGCGCCCACAGATACGCAGTATTTT
CASRAPRGAPTDTQYF
>few|TRBJ1-2|TRBD1|TRBV19
TGTGCCAGCCAACAGGGACAGGGGGTAAGAGGCTACACCTTC
CASQQGQGVRGYTF
>NA|TRBJ1-5|TRBD1|TRBV2
TGTGCCAGCAGCGAACCGGGACAGGGCAATCAGCCCCAGCATTTT
CASSEPGQGNQPQHF
>NA|TRBJ1-5|TRBD1|TRBV30
TGTGCCTGGAGTGCCGGGACAGGGGGCAATCAGCCCCAGCATTTT
CAWSAGTGGNQPQHF
>once|TRBJ2-7|NA|TRBV2
TGTGCCAGCAGTGAATCAAACTGGAGTGAGCAGTACTTC
CASSESNWSEQYF
>once|TRBJ2-1|NA|TRBV10-3
TGTGCCATCATGGGGCCCGGGAATGAGCAGTTCTTC
CAIMGPGNEQFF
>NA|TRBJ2-7|TRBD2|TRBV7-9
TGTGCCAGCAGCTCGGGACTAGCGGGAGGCGAGCAGTACTTC
CASSSGLAGGEQYF
>NA|TRBJ2-2|TRBD2|TRBV5-8
TGTGCCAGCAGCCCCTTAGCGGGGGGGTTCGACACCGGGGAGCTGTTTTTT
CASSPLAGGFDTGELFF
>once|TRBJ1-1|NA|TRBV11-3
TGTGCCAGCAGTTTAGACAAGAGGACTGAAGCTTTCTTT
CASSLDKRTEAFF
>NA|TRBJ1-2|NA|TRBV27
TGTGCCAGCAGTTTCGGGCAGGGGACGGGGCTGGGCTATGGCTACACCTTC
CASSFGQGTGLGYGYTF
>NA|TRBJ1-4|TRBD1|TRBV27
TGTGCCAGCAGTTACAGGGGATGGGGTAATGAAAAACTGTTTTTT
CASSYRGWGNEKLFF
>NA|TRBJ2-2|NA|TRBV18
TGTGCCAGCTCACCCGACAGCGCCGGGGAGCTGTTTTTT
CASSPDSAGELFF
>NA|TRBJ2-2|NA|TRBV9
TGTGCCAGCAGCTTCAGGGGAAGTTCGGGCGGGGAGCTGTTTTTT
CASSFRGSSGGELFF
>NA|TRBJ1-3|NA|TRBV19
TGTGCCAGTAGTATGGGGCTTAACTCTTTCTCTGGAAACACCATATATTTT
CASSMGLNSFSGNTIYF
>NA|TRBJ2-1|TRBD1|TRBV5-6
TGTGCCAGCGGACTGACAGGGGTCTACAATGAGCAGTTCTTC
CASGLTGVYNEQFF
>once|TRBJ2-6|NA|TRBV19
TGTGCCAGTAGTCCCGGGGGGCCAGGGGCCAACGTCCTGACTTTC
CASSPGGPGANVLTF
>NA|TRBJ1-5|NA|TRBV4-1
TGCGCCAGCAGCCAAGAATGGGTAAGGCAGCCCCAGCATTTT
CASSQEWVRQPQHF
>NA|TRBJ1-2|NA|TRBV7-9
TGTGCCAGCAGCTCCGGTGTGGGGGGCAACTATGGCTACACCTTC
CASSSGVGGNYGYTF
>few|TRBJ1-1|NA|TRBV5-4
TGTGCCAGCAGCCCTTCTACGGGGACGAACACTGAAGCTTTCTTT
CASSPSTGTNTEAFF
>NA|TRBJ1-5|NA|TRBV2
TGTGCCAGCAGTGAAGGGGTATCATCGGGGGGCAATCAGCCCCAGCATTTT
CASSEGVSSGGNQPQHF
>NA|TRBJ1-4|NA|TRBV19
TGTGCCAGTAGTATGTGGGTCGGAGCAAACTCTGAAAAACTGTTTTTT
CASSMWVGANSEKLFF
>NA|TRBJ2-2|NA|TRBV5-6
TGTGCCAGCAGCCCCCTAGGTCCTGGGGGGACCGGGGAGCTGTTTTTT
CASSPLGPGGTGELFF
>once|TRBJ1-5|NA|TRBV12-5
TGTGCTAGTGGTGGAGCGGGGATTAATCAGCCCCAGCATTTT
CASGGAGINQPQHF
>NA|TRBJ2-7|NA|TRBV18
TGTGCCAGCTCACCTGAAACAGGGCCCTCCTACGAGCAGTACTTC
CASSPETGPSYEQYF
>NA|TRBJ2-5|NA|TRBV4-2
TGTGCCAGCAGCCAAGACCTGCTCCAAGAGACCCAGTACTTC
CASSQDLLQETQYF
>NA|TRBJ2-5|NA|TRBV11-2
TGTGCCAGCAGCGTGTACCAAGAGACCCAGTACTTC
CASSVYQETQYF
>NA|TRBJ2-7|NA|TRBV5-1
TGCGCCAGCAGCTCACGCGCCGACAGGCCTTCCGAGCAGTACTTC
CASSSRADRPSEQYF